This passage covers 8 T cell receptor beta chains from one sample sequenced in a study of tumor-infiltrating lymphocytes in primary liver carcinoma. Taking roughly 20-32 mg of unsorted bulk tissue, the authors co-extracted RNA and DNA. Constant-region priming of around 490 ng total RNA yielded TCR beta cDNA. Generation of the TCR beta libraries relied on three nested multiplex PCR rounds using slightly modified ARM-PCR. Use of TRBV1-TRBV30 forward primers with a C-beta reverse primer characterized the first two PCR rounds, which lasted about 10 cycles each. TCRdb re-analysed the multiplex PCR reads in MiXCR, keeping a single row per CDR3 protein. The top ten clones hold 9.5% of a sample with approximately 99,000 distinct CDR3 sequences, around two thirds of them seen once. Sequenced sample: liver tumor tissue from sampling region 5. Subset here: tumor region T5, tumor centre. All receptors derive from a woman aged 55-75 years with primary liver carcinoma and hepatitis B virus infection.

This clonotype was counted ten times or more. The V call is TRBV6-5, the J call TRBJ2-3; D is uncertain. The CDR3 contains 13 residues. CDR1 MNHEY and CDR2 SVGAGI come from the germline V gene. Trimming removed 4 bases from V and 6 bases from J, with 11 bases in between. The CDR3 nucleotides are TGTGCCAGCAGTTTCGCATCCGGGGATACGCAGTATTTT. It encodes CASSFASGDTQYF.

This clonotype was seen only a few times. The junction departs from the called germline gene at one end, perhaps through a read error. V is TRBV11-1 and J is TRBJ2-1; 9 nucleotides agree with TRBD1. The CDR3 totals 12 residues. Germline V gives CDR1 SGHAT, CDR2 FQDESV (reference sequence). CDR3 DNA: TGTACCAGCAGTTCCGGCCGGACAGGGGAGTTCTTC. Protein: CTSSSGRTGEFF.

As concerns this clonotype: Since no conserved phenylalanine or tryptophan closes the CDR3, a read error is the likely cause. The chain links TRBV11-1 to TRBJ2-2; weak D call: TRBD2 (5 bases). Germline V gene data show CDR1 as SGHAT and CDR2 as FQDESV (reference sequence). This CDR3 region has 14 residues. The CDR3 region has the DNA TGTGCCAGCAGACCGAGCCTTGACTCCGGGGAACTGTTTCTT. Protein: CASRPSLDSGELFL.

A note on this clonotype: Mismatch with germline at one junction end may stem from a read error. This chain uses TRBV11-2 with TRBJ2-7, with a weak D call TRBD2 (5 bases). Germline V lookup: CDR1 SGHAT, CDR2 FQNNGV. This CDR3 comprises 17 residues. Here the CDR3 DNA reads TGTGCTAGCACTCCAACCTATACAAGGGCTAGCTCCTACGGGCAGTACTTC. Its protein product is CASTPTYTRASSYGQYF.

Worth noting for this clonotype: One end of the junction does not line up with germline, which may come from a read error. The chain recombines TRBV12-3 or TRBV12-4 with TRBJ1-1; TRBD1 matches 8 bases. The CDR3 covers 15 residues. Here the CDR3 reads CASSTVSSGGSDAFF. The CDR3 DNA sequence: TGTGCCAGCAGTACCGTGTCTTCAGGGGGCTCTGATGCTTTCTTT.

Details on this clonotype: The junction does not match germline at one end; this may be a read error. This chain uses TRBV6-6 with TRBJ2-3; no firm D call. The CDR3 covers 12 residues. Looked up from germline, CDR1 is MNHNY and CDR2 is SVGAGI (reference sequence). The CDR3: CASSLATDTQYF. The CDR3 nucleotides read TGTGCCAGTAGTTTGGCCACAGATACGCAGTATTTT.

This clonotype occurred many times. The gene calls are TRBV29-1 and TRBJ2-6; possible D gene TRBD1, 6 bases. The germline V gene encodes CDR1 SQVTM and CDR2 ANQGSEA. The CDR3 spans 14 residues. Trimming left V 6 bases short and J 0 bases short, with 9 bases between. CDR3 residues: CSVRTVSGANVLTF. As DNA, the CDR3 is TGCAGCGTCCGGACAGTCTCTGGGGCCAACGTCCTGACTTTC.

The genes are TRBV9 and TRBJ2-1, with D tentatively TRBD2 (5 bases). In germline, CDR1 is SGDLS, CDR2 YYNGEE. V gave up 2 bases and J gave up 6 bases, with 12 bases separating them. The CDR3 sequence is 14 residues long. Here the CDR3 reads CASSVTPGSNEQFF. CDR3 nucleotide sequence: TGTGCCAGCAGCGTTACCCCGGGGTCCAATGAGCAGTTCTTC.